The 22 T cell receptor beta chains presented below share a single source sample, sequenced in a study of CD8 T cells in Susac syndrome. RNA in amounts of roughly 0.45 to 1 ug was reverse transcribed with random hexamers. TCRdb ran MiXCR on the immunoSEQ multiplex PCR reads and lists one entry per CDR3 protein. The repertoire consists of tens of thousands of distinct CDR3 sequences, with about 92% occurring once and the leading ten covering less than 0.19%. Sequencing input: CD4+ T cells from PBMCs. The receptor set was obtained from a human donor with Susac syndrome.

This chain uses TRBV3-1 with TRBJ2-1; 10 bases match TRBD1. The CDR3 contains 13 residues. Germline V gene data show CDR1 as LGHDT and CDR2 as YNNKEL (reference sequence). The V segment lost 4 bases and the J segment 8 bases; nucleotides outside the gene matches: 2. Here the CDR3 DNA reads TGTGCCAGCAGCCGACAGGGGGCCTATGAGCAGTTCTTC. Its translation: CASSRQGAYEQFF.

This sequence joins TRBV20-1 and TRBJ1-1; 10 bases fit TRBD1. The length of the CDR3 is 13 residues. CDR1 and CDR2 (germline): DFQATT, SNEGSKA (reference sequence). This CDR3 reads CRARQGANTEAFF. CDR3 nucleotide sequence: TGCAGGGCAAGACAGGGGGCGAACACTGAAGCTTTCTTT.

The gene calls are TRBV5-1 and TRBJ2-7; D may be TRBD1 or TRBD2 (6 bases each). The germline CDR1 and CDR2 sequences are SGHRS and YFSETQ. The CDR3 covers 13 residues. Trimming stripped 7 bases from V and 4 bases from J, with 15 bases between. This CDR3 reads CASASRGGYEQYF. The CDR3 nucleotides are TGCGCCAGCGCTTCCAGGGGAGGTTACGAGCAGTACTTC.

The J gene is TRBJ1-2, the V gene TRBV6-7; D uncertain. TRBV6-7 qualifies as an ORF whose function is uncertain. Trimming shortened V by 6 bases and J by 0 bases, and 20 bases separated the two germline ends. The CDR3 covers 17 residues. CDR3 sequence reads: CASRRHMTRITNYGYTF. The CDR3 DNA is TGTGCCAGCAGGCGCCACATGACAAGGATTACTAACTATGGCTACACCTTC.

The chain employs TRBV5-1 and TRBJ2-7; 7 bases are a match to TRBD1. The CDR3 loop spans 15 amino acids. Germline CDR1 SGHRS, CDR2 YFSETQ. V was clipped by 0 bases and J by 1 base; unmatched bases: 4. The CDR3: CASSLGGGESYEQYF. CDR3 bases: TGCGCCAGCAGCTTGGGAGGGGGCGAGTCCTACGAGCAGTACTTC.

This chain joins TRBV7-9 and TRBJ2-6; D unclear. Trimming stripped 4 bases from V and 2 bases from J, with 6 bases between. Germline lookup yields CDR1 SEHNR and CDR2 FQNEAQ (reference sequence). The length of the CDR3 is 14 residues. CDR3 DNA: TGTGCCAGCAGCTCTCTAGCTGGGGCCAACGTCCTGACTTTC. Residues: CASSSLAGANVLTF.

The chain recombines TRBV4-1 with TRBJ2-1; 10 bases are shared with TRBD2. Germline V gene sequence: CDR1 MGHRA, CDR2 YSYEKL. The CDR3 is 15 amino acids. Unmatched junction bases numbered 3, after V lost 2 bases and J lost 5 bases. The CDR3 bases are TGCGCCAGCAGCCAAAGGACTAGCGGCAACAATGAGCAGTTCTTC. The encoded protein is CASSQRTSGNNEQFF.

This rearrangement joins TRBV19 to TRBJ2-3; 11 nucleotides line up with TRBD2. Germline loops: CDR1 LNHDA, CDR2 SQIVND (reference sequence). CDR3 size: 16 residues. With 3 bases clipped from V and 1 base from J, the junction kept 3 bases outside the gene matches. The CDR3 bases are TGTGCCAGTAGTATTGGACTAGCGGGCCGCACAGATACGCAGTATTTT. This translates into CASSIGLAGRTDTQYF.

This chain uses TRBV20-1 with TRBJ2-7; D might be TRBD2 (7 bases). This CDR3 is built from 14 residues. Trimming stripped 8 bases from V and 7 bases from J, with 24 bases between. Germline assignment: CDR1 DFQATT and CDR2 SNEGSKA (reference sequence). This CDR3 is CSTTPRGAFIEQYF. The CDR3 DNA reads as TGCAGTACAACTCCTCGGGGGGCCTTCATTGAGCAGTACTTC.

The V call is TRBV2, the J call TRBJ2-2; 7 bases fit TRBD2. The length of the CDR3 is 17 residues. The germline V gene has CDR1 SNHLY and CDR2 FYNNEI. V was clipped by 7 bases and J by 0 bases; unmatched bases: 11. DNA for the CDR3: TGTGCCAGCACACTAAGGGGAGCGGGGCCGAACACCGGGGAGCTGTTTTTT. Amino acid sequence: CASTLRGAGPNTGELFF.

The CDR3 sequence is CASSRGPAAETQYF. CDR3 in DNA: TGCGCCAGCAGCCGGGGACCGGCGGCAGAGACCCAGTACTTC. The chain has TRBV5-1 and TRBJ2-5; the D call may be TRBD1 or TRBD2 (5 bases each). Per the germline V gene, CDR1 is SGHRS and CDR2 is YFSETQ. Deletions cut 4 bases from V and 4 bases from J, with 14 bases between. The CDR3 is 14 residues long.

This sequence joins TRBV5-1 and TRBJ1-5; 7 positions match TRBD1. With V trimmed by 0 bases and J by 4 bases, 4 bases remained unmatched. CDR1 is SGHRS and CDR2 is YFSETQ in the germline V gene. CDR3 size: 15 residues. The CDR3 region is CASSLGLTGNQPQHF. Written as DNA, the CDR3 is TGCGCCAGCAGCTTGGGTTTGACAGGGAATCAGCCCCAGCATTTT. Variable domain in full (rest from reference TRBV5-1 and TRBJ1-5): KAGVTQTPRYLIKTRGQQVTLSCSPISGHRSVSWYQQTPGQGLQFLFEYFSETQRNKGNFPGRFSGRQFSNSRSEMNVSTLELGDSALYLCASSLGLTGNQPQHFGDGTRLSIL.

The chain employs TRBV3-1 and TRBJ2-7; D is possibly TRBD1 or TRBD2 (5 bases each). Trimming removed 1 base from V and 5 bases from J, with 9 bases in between. The V gene's germline CDR1 is LGHDT and CDR2 YNNKEL (reference sequence). This CDR3 is built from 13 residues. The CDR3 sequence: CASSQAPGHEQYF. The DNA for the CDR3 is TGTGCCAGCAGCCAAGCCCCGGGACACGAGCAGTACTTC.

The chain employs TRBV4-1 and TRBJ1-5; D is undetermined. Germline CDR1 MGHRA, CDR2 YSYEKL. V lost 1 base to trimming and J lost 2 bases, with 15 bases between them. The CDR3 extends over 17 amino acids. The CDR3 nucleotides read TGCGCCAGCAGCCAAGTGGCGGGAGTTCGGGGCAATCAGCCCCAGCATTTT. Protein: CASSQVAGVRGNQPQHF.

This clonotype was seen a single time. The rearrangement joins TRBV29-1 to TRBJ1-4; D is ambiguous. Germline CDR1 and CDR2: SQVTM and ANQGSEA. The CDR3 has 10 amino acids. V shed 7 bases and J shed 5 bases, with 5 bases lying between them. The DNA of the CDR3 is TGCAGCGCTCTAAATGAAAAACTGTTTTTT. It encodes CSALNEKLFF.

This chain uses TRBV18 with TRBJ1-1; D is perhaps TRBD1 (5 bases). The V and J ends lost 6 bases and 0 bases respectively, with 17 bases between them. This CDR3 is 16 amino acids long. Germline V gene sequence: CDR1 KGHSH, CDR2 LQKENI. CDR3 loop: CASSQNAGTLNTEAFF. In nucleotides, the CDR3 is TGTGCCAGCTCTCAAAACGCGGGGACGTTGAACACTGAAGCTTTCTTT.

About this clonotype itself: A junction boundary mismatches the germline segment, possibly from a read error. This chain uses TRBV7-6 with TRBJ1-1; tentatively, D is TRBD1 (5 bases). Germline values: CDR1 SGHVS, CDR2 FNYEAQ. The CDR3 consists of 12 residues. CDR3 nucleotides: TGTGCCAGCAGCTCAGGGAGAACTGAAGTTTTCTTT. Amino acids: CASSSGRTEVFF.

The chain is built from TRBV28 and TRBJ2-7; 7 bases agree with TRBD1. Germline loops: CDR1 MDHEN, CDR2 SYDVKM. After removal of 5 bases from V and 2 bases from J, the junction contained 6 bases not matched to a gene. The CDR3 sequence is 14 residues long. Written as DNA, the CDR3 is TGTGCCAGCAGTCGACCGGGACAGACCTACGAGCAGTACTTC. This gives the protein CASSRPGQTYEQYF.

The chain couples TRBV13 to TRBJ2-3; 9 bases align to TRBD2. This CDR3 is built from 16 residues. Germline values: CDR1 PRHDT, CDR2 FYEKMQ (reference sequence). The V segment lost 7 bases and the J segment 3 bases; nucleotides outside the gene matches: 11. The CDR3: CASNRRAGGLTDTQYF. CDR3 DNA sequence: TGTGCCAGCAACCGACGGGCGGGGGGGCTGACAGATACGCAGTATTTT.

This chain links TRBV6-5 with TRBJ2-3; 8 bases are shared with TRBD2. The germline CDR1 and CDR2 sequences are MNHEY and SVGAGI. The length of the CDR3 is 15 residues. V shed 2 bases and J 0 bases; nucleotides not matched to a gene: 1. CDR3: CASSYKRGSTDTQYF. CDR3 nucleotide sequence: TGTGCCAGCAGTTACAAGCGGGGGAGCACAGATACGCAGTATTTT.

The chain joins TRBV20-1 to TRBJ2-5; 7 bases are a match to TRBD1. Germline-derived CDR1 and CDR2 are DFQATT and SNEGSKA (reference sequence). CDR3 length: 16 residues. Germline trimming cut 0 bases from V and 4 bases from J; bases unmatched to any gene: 11. The CDR3 nucleotides read TGCAGTGCTAGAGATCACGGACAGGTCGGTGGAGAGACCCAGTACTTC. Translated, it gives CSARDHGQVGGETQYF.

CDR3 bases: TGTGCCAGCAGTCCACCCCCCCTTTCCACCAACTATGGCTACACCTTC. This codes for CASSPPPLSTNYGYTF. The chain recombines TRBV28 with TRBJ1-2; no firm D call. This CDR3 spans 16 amino acids. V was trimmed by 5 bases and J by 2 bases, leaving 18 bases between them. Germline lookup yields CDR1 MDHEN and CDR2 SYDVKM.